This T cell receptor beta chain was captured by sequencing in a study of CD8 T cells in ankylosing spondylitis. Overall study findings and caveats: A TCR beta motif of several highly homologous variants appeared characteristic of ankylosing spondylitis blood. Earlier work had already found some motif variants in reactive arthritis synovial fluid and blood.

In regard to this clonotype: Its target is unknown.

The CDR3 length is 16 residues. V was trimmed by 0 bases and J by 7 bases, leaving 15 bases between them. The germline V gene encodes CDR1 LGHNA and CDR2 YSLEER. Quantitative barcoded 5'-RACE was used to prepare TCR beta libraries. TCRdb itself ran the 5' RACE reads through MiXCR, one entry per CDR3 protein. The top ten clones hold around 20% of a sample with roughly 700,000 distinct CDR3 sequences, roughly 19% of them seen once. The sequence was obtained from a male donor with ankylosing spondylitis. Sequenced material: blood, either unsorted or a sorted T cell fraction (not recorded which). The rearrangement joins TRBV4-3 to TRBJ2-2, with TRBD2 as a possible D gene (6 bases). The CDR3 sequence: CASSQEVGGFSGELFF. DNA of the CDR3: TGCGCCAGCAGCCAAGAGGTGGGAGGTTTCAGCGGGGAGCTGTTTTTT.